The 5 T cell receptor beta chains below all came from one sample that was sequenced in a study of blood T cell repertoires in COVID-19. Using immunoSEQ multiplex PCR, the repertoire was profiled, and TCRdb retains in-frame clones only, with some absent. Here the sample spans about 170,000 clones, 84% being singletons. Material: peripheral blood. These receptors were obtained from an elderly woman with COVID-19, enrolled during active disease.

The rearrangement links TRBV6-5 to TRBJ2-1; possibly TRBD2 for D (5 bases). Deletions cut 5 bases from V and 7 bases from J, with 18 bases between. The CDR3 length is 15 residues. Germline values: CDR1 MNHEY, CDR2 SVGAGI. The CDR3 sequence: CASSLLARPGNEQFF. The DNA for the CDR3 is TGTGCCAGCAGTCTATTAGCGAGACCGGGGAATGAGCAGTTCTTC.

The chain has TRBV2 and TRBJ2-7; D might be TRBD2 (6 bases). V was clipped by 11 bases and J by 2 bases, with 10 bases between them. Germline loops: CDR1 SNHLY, CDR2 FYNNEI. This CDR3 region has 11 residues. This CDR3 is CAGGGTYEQYF. CDR3 sequence (DNA): TGTGCCGGTGGCGGGACCTACGAGCAGTACTTC.

The chain employs TRBV29-1 and TRBJ1-1; 11 bases fit TRBD1. After removal of 4 bases from V and 5 bases from J, the junction contained 6 bases not matched to a gene. The germline gives CDR1 SQVTM, CDR2 ANQGSEA. The CDR3 totals 14 residues. The CDR3 loop is CSVGWTGGRTEAFF. CDR3 DNA sequence: TGCAGCGTTGGATGGACAGGGGGCAGAACTGAAGCTTTCTTT. The full variable domain, with the rest looked up from reference TRBV29-1 and TRBJ1-1, is SAVISQKPSRDICQRGTSLTIQCQVDSQVTMMFWYRQQPGQSLTLIATANQGSEATYESGFVIDKFPISRPNLTFSTLTVSNMSPEDSSIYLCSVGWTGGRTEAFFGQGTRLTVV.

The chain recombines TRBV7-9 with TRBJ2-5; possibly TRBD2 for D (5 bases). The germline V and J ends were trimmed by 4 bases and 1 base, with 13 bases remaining between them. The CDR3 is made up of 15 amino acids. Germline values: CDR1 SEHNR, CDR2 FQNEAQ (reference sequence). CDR3 residues: CASSSHSGIQETQYF. The CDR3 DNA reads TGTGCCAGCAGCTCCCACTCCGGGATCCAAGAGACCCAGTACTTC.

The chain links TRBV28 to TRBJ2-7; no firm D call. Germline CDR1 MDHEN, CDR2 SYDVKM. V lost 5 bases to trimming and J lost 5 bases, with 19 bases between them. The CDR3 is made up of 15 amino acids. Written as DNA, the CDR3 is TGTGCCAGCAGTCGCCCTAGACCCGACCCCGACGAGCAGTACTTC. Amino acid sequence: CASSRPRPDPDEQYF.